The 6 T cell receptor beta chains below were found in one sample sequenced in a study of T cells in Graves' hyperthyroidism and ophthalmopathy. The investigators amplified TCR beta CDR3 regions from RNA transcripts. HTBI primers drove first-round RT-PCR of the TCR CDR3. TCRdb passed the multiplex PCR reads through MiXCR, listing each CDR3 protein once. The sample lists fewer than 250,000 distinct CDR3 sequences, roughly 15% occurring once. The material sequenced was blood. These receptors were collected from a woman between 18 and 29 years old with Graves' ophthalmopathy.

V gene TRBV20-1 combines with J gene TRBJ2-5, with 9 bases identical to TRBD2. The V segment lost 2 bases and the J segment 2 bases; nucleotides outside the gene matches: 12. This CDR3 spans 17 amino acids. The germline CDR1 and CDR2 sequences are DFQATT and SNEGSKA (reference sequence). Written as DNA, the CDR3 is TGCAGTGCTAGATCGGCTAGCGGGGAAGTGCTTCAAGAGACCCAGTACTTC. It encodes CSARSASGEVLQETQYF.

This clonotype showed up many times. The J gene is TRBJ2-2, the V gene TRBV6-1, with TRBD2 matching 13 bases. The junction had 4 bases not matched to a gene; V was cut back by 5 bases and J by 4 bases. Germline lookup yields CDR1 MNHNS and CDR2 SASEGT. This CDR3 has 16 amino acids. In DNA form, the CDR3 reads TGTGCCAGCAGTTTACGACTAGCGGGGGGCACCGGGGAGCTGTTTTTT. It is translated as CASSLRLAGGTGELFF.

This clonotype was detected many times. The chain combines TRBV5-1 with TRBJ2-3; the match to TRBD1 covers 12 bases. V was clipped by 3 bases and J by 1 base; unmatched bases: 6. The CDR3 length is 17 residues. CDR1 and CDR2 from the germline V gene are SGHRS and YFSETQ. CDR3 amino acids: CASSWGTGGLGTDTQYF. The CDR3 coding sequence is TGCGCCAGCAGCTGGGGGACAGGGGGCCTTGGCACAGATACGCAGTATTTT. The whole variable domain, remainder taken from reference TRBV5-1 and TRBJ2-3, is KAGVTQTPRYLIKTRGQQVTLSCSPISGHRSVSWYQQTPGQGLQFLFEYFSETQRNKGNFPGRFSGRQFSNSRSEMNVSTLELGDSALYLCASSWGTGGLGTDTQYFGPGTRLTVL.

In this sample, this clonotype turned up many times. The J gene is TRBJ1-2, the V gene TRBV12-5; a possible D gene is TRBD1 (5 bases). Germline V gene sequence: CDR1 LGHNT, CDR2 FRNRAP. This CDR3 comprises 13 residues. V lost 7 bases to trimming and J lost 5 bases, with 14 bases between them. The CDR3 region is CASVRGSTYGYTF. DNA of the CDR3: TGTGCTAGTGTTCGGGGGTCCACTTATGGCTACACCTTC.

This clonotype appeared many times. The J gene is TRBJ2-2, the V gene TRBV7-8, with 7 positions matching TRBD1. V dropped 5 bases and J dropped 1; count of bases not matched to a gene: 7. Per the germline V gene, CDR1 is SGHVS and CDR2 is FQNEAQ. There are 16 residues in the CDR3. The CDR3 protein is CASSPPPGGNTGELFF. The CDR3 DNA reads as TGTGCCAGCAGCCCCCCGCCAGGGGGGAACACCGGGGAGCTGTTTTTT.

This clonotype was seen at least ten times. The genes are TRBV28 and TRBJ1-5; the D gene is possibly TRBD1 (5 bases). The CDR3 loop spans 17 amino acids. CDR1 is MDHEN, CDR2 SYDVKM, per germline. V was cut by 2 bases and J by 3 bases, with 17 bases left in between. For the CDR3, the DNA is TGTGCCAGCAGTTTAGGGTCCCGGGACGGAGACAATCAGCCCCAGCATTTT. It is translated as CASSLGSRDGDNQPQHF.